These T cell receptor beta chains were read from a single sample in a study of human T cells and chemical hapten exposure. Using its own MiXCR run on the RACE reads, TCRdb lists one record per CDR3 protein. Of roughly 140,000 distinct CDR3 sequences in the sample, 12% are singletons; the top ten hold around 1.4%. Material: whole blood, obtained in connection with sensitization to the hapten diphenylcyclopropenone (DPC). All receptors derive from a woman aged 50 to 65 with alopecia areata. Some clones in this sample may be carry-over from other donors' samples. Both conserved end residues are part of each CDR3. A D gene is named only where the DNA matches it firmly. Clone size is shown for a subset of rows, as once, few, many or a class of expanded clone.

V	size	length	D	J	CDR3	DNA
TRBV10-3	few	14	TRBD1	TRBJ2-7	CAIRGQGISYEQYF	TGTGCCATCAGGGGACAGGGGATTTCCTACGAGCAGTACTTC
TRBV7-3	NA	17	TRBD1	TRBJ2-3	CASSLFGQGRTTDTQYF	TGTGCCAGCAGCTTATTCGGACAGGGAAGGACCACAGATACGCAGTATTTT
TRBV28	many	13	NA	TRBJ2-3	CASSSSLTDTQYF	TGTGCCAGCAGTTCCTCTCTCACAGATACGCAGTATTTT
TRBV5-5	many	17	NA	TRBJ2-7	CASSLTPLVGKINEQYF	TGTGCCAGCAGCTTGACGCCGCTCGTGGGAAAAATCAACGAGCAGTACTTC
TRBV9	NA	17	TRBD2	TRBJ2-7	CASSALPGTSGRDEQYF	TGTGCCAGCAGCGCTCTCCCTGGGACTAGCGGGAGAGACGAGCAGTACTTC
TRBV11-2	NA	14	NA	TRBJ2-5	CASSSSQGMETQYF	TGTGCCAGCAGCTCCAGCCAGGGGATGGAGACCCAGTACTTC
TRBV11-2	many	14	TRBD1	TRBJ2-1	CASRDRGLYNEQFF	TGTGCCAGCAGAGACAGGGGTCTATACAATGAGCAGTTCTTC
TRBV6-6	many	16	NA	TRBJ1-6	CASSYSQGTANSPLHF	TGTGCCAGCAGTTACTCACAGGGAACGGCTAATTCACCCCTCCACTTT
TRBV6-2/TRBV6-3	NA	15	NA	TRBJ2-7	CASSSDGAVHYEQYF	TGTGCCAGCAGTTCCGACGGTGCGGTCCACTACGAGCAGTACTTC
TRBV7-2	many	14	NA	TRBJ2-1	CASSLGGPQAEQFF	TGTGCCAGCAGCTTAGGGGGACCCCAGGCTGAGCAGTTCTTC
TRBV20-1	NA	12	NA	TRBJ2-2	CSARADPGELFF	TGCAGTGCTAGAGCCGACCCCGGGGAGCTGTTTTTT
TRBV7-3	NA	16	NA	TRBJ2-6	CASSLGANSGANVLTF	TGTGCCAGCAGCTTGGGAGCGAACTCCGGGGCCAACGTCCTGACTTTC
TRBV29-1	NA	15	TRBD1	TRBJ1-1	CSVEDLGQGNTEAFF	TGCAGCGTTGAAGATCTTGGACAGGGCAACACTGAAGCTTTCTTT
TRBV5-1	few	13	TRBD1	TRBJ1-1	CASSKQGATEAFF	TGCGCCAGCAGCAAGCAGGGGGCAACTGAAGCTTTCTTT
TRBV11-2	many	13	NA	TRBJ1-5	CASSLGRGQPQHF	TGTGCCAGCAGCTTAGGACGGGGCCAGCCCCAGCATTTT
TRBV20-1	few	12	NA	TRBJ1-2	CSAPSPNYGYTF	TGCAGTGCGCCCTCGCCGAACTATGGCTACACCTTC
TRBV7-6	NA	15	NA	TRBJ1-1	CASSLWAGRNTEAFF	TGTGCCAGCAGCTTGTGGGCAGGGAGGAACACTGAAGCTTTCTTT
TRBV5-5	NA	17	NA	TRBJ1-5	CASSSTASGASNQPQHF	TGTGCCAGCAGCTCCACCGCCAGCGGAGCCAGCAATCAGCCCCAGCATTTT
TRBV18	many	15	TRBD1	TRBJ1-2	CASSPMTGNLYGYTF	TGTGCCAGCTCACCGATGACAGGGAACCTCTATGGCTACACCTTC
TRBV2	few	15	TRBD2	TRBJ2-1	CASSEVAGEISEQFF	TGTGCCAGCAGTGAAGTAGCGGGAGAAATTAGTGAGCAGTTCTTC
TRBV7-2	NA	17	TRBD2	TRBJ2-1	CASSQQPGTSGKYEQFF	TGTGCCAGCAGCCAACAACCCGGGACTAGCGGGAAGTATGAGCAGTTCTTC
TRBV28	NA	13	NA	TRBJ2-7	CASRGDVSYEQYF	TGTGCCAGCAGGGGGGACGTCTCCTACGAGCAGTACTTC
TRBV18	few	16	TRBD2	TRBJ2-1	CASSLRSGSAYNEQFF	TGTGCCAGCTCACTCAGAAGCGGGAGTGCCTACAATGAGCAGTTCTTC
TRBV20-1	many	13	NA	TRBJ2-3	CSAWEGGTDTQYF	TGCAGTGCTTGGGAGGGGGGAACAGATACGCAGTATTTT
TRBV18	NA	16	TRBD1	TRBJ2-2	CASSPPQGLNTGELFF	TGTGCCAGCTCACCACCACAGGGGTTGAACACCGGGGAGCTGTTTTTT
TRBV28	few	14	TRBD2	TRBJ2-5	CASSPAGGQETQYF	TGTGCCAGCAGCCCAGCGGGAGGCCAAGAGACCCAGTACTTC
TRBV27	few	15	TRBD1	TRBJ1-5	CASSLVGTGGQPQHF	TGTGCCAGCAGTCTCGTCGGGACAGGGGGACAGCCCCAGCATTTT
TRBV12-3/TRBV12-4	many	15	NA	TRBJ2-3	CASSPLGVWSDTQYF	TGTGCCAGCAGTCCTCTCGGAGTTTGGTCAGATACGCAGTATTTT
TRBV5-4	many	15	NA	TRBJ2-1	CASSYFSRGTSEQFF	TGTGCCAGCAGTTATTTTTCTAGGGGGACAAGTGAGCAGTTCTTC
TRBV7-6	NA	14	NA	TRBJ2-1	CASSLVAGHNEQFF	TGTGCCAGCAGCTTAGTTGCGGGTCACAATGAGCAGTTCTTC
TRBV10-3	few	12	NA	TRBJ2-7	CAISDPPHEQYF	TGTGCCATCAGTGACCCCCCCCACGAGCAGTACTTC
TRBV28	NA	14	TRBD2	TRBJ2-7	CVTLLSGSRNEQYF	TGTGTCACCTTACTTAGCGGGAGCAGGAACGAGCAGTACTTC
TRBV19	NA	14	NA	TRBJ1-6	CASSTGSYNSPLHF	TGTGCCAGTAGTACCGGATCCTATAATTCACCCCTCCACTTT
TRBV18	few	17	TRBD2	TRBJ2-5	CASSPRGLTSGQETQYF	TGTGCCAGCTCACCCCGGGGTCTGACTAGCGGACAAGAGACCCAGTACTTC
TRBV10-2	NA	10	NA	TRBJ2-1	CASLRGEQFF	TGCGCCTCACTCCGGGGGGAGCAGTTCTTC
TRBV29-1	NA	13	NA	TRBJ1-1	CSASPSSNGEAFF	TGCAGCGCCTCACCCTCCTCGAACGGTGAAGCTTTCTTT
TRBV10-3	NA	15	TRBD1	TRBJ2-7	CAISDSTGASYEQYF	TGTGCCATCAGTGACTCGACAGGGGCCTCCTACGAGCAGTACTTC
TRBV7-8	few	15	NA	TRBJ2-1	CASSLVASSYNEQFF	TGTGCCAGCAGCTTAGTAGCGTCGTCCTACAATGAGCAGTTCTTC
TRBV29-1	many	12	NA	TRBJ2-5	CSVGGFQETQYF	TGCAGCGTTGGCGGGTTCCAAGAGACCCAGTACTTC
TRBV30	NA	14	TRBD1	TRBJ1-5	CAWGAGGRRQPQHF	TGTGCCTGGGGGGCAGGGGGTCGGAGGCAGCCCCAGCATTTT
TRBV4-1	few	17	NA	TRBJ2-1	CASSQDRGGPSYNEQFF	TGCGCCAGCAGCCAAGATCGGGGCGGGCCTTCCTACAATGAGCAGTTCTTC